This T cell receptor beta chain emerged from a study of Graves' ophthalmopathy and Graves' hyperthyroidism. Germline V gene lookup returns CDR1 MDHEN and CDR2 SYDVKM. The CDR3 loop spans 16 amino acids. V lost 5 bases and J lost 2, with 19 bases in between. This clonotype showed up many times. Amplification of the TCR beta CDR3 regions used RNA transcripts (as template). The library came from an HTBI-primed first-round RT-PCR and a second-round multiplex PCR. TCRdb reanalysed the multiplex PCR reads using MiXCR and keeps one entry per CDR3 protein. Counted here are some 390,000 distinct CDR3 sequences, about 17% occurring once; the ten biggest clones make up around 1.6%. Excluded were patients with other autoimmune diseases, uncontrolled infections, pregnancy or lactation.

J is TRBJ2-7 and V is TRBV28; D is ambiguous. Sequencing used peripheral blood. The receptor was derived from a woman younger than 30 with Graves' ophthalmopathy. The CDR3 protein is CASSGAVALVAYEQYF. Written as DNA, the CDR3 is TGTGCCAGCAGTGGCGCGGTCGCCCTCGTGGCCTACGAGCAGTACTTC.